This TCR beta chain was identified in a study of response to subunit inactivated influenza vaccine. This clonotype was detected a few times. What it binds is unknown. Each CDR3 protein is one row after TCRdb ran MiXCR on the RT-PCR reads. Counted here are approximately 520,000 distinct CDR3 sequences, 25% occurring once; the ten biggest clones make up approximately 1.9%. Trimming removed 6 bases from V and 7 bases from J; junction bases left unmatched: 8. CDR1 is MNHEY and CDR2 is SVGEGT in the germline V gene. The CDR3 loop spans 14 amino acids. Broader study findings: Authors suggested few new T cells are recruited by each seasonal influenza vaccination.

Sequencing was performed on CD4+ T cells sorted from PBMCs, taken more than 4 days after vaccination. The TCR comes from a man aged 50-59 years who received an inactivated influenza vaccine. The chain combines TRBV6-2 or TRBV6-3 with TRBJ1-5; 8 bases map to TRBD1. The CDR3: CASRDREGWQPQHF. The CDR3 region has the DNA TGTGCCAGCAGGGACAGGGAAGGTTGGCAGCCCCAGCATTTT.